The clone carrying this TCR beta chain was seen many times. These data originate in a study of regulatory T cells in long-lasting Graves disease. Arm-PCR of CDR3 regions with iRepertoire HTBI primers generated TCR beta libraries. TCRdb re-called the multiplex PCR reads with MiXCR, one entry per CDR3 protein. The table records 450,000 to 500,000 distinct CDR3 sequences, 15% to 20% of them present only once. The CDR3 consists of 15 residues. Trimming took 4 bases from V and 2 from J, leaving 13 bases between them. The germline gives CDR1 SNHLY, CDR2 FYNNEI. Time point of the sample: newly diagnosed GD, antithyroid drugs for less than 3 months. TCR sequences were obtained from RNA taken from PBMCs. The data also belong to a second study, concerning T cells in Graves' hyperthyroidism and ophthalmopathy.

The sequenced sample was peripheral blood mononuclear cells (PBMCs), obtained at new diagnosis, from a patient treated with antithyroid drugs. J is TRBJ2-3 and V is TRBV2; D is possibly TRBD1 (6 bases). The origin of this receptor is a man aged 40-55 years with Graves disease. The CDR3 coding sequence is TGTGCCAGCAGTGGCACAGGGACCTACACAGATACGCAGTATTTT. Translated: CASSGTGTYTDTQYF. The whole variable domain, filled in from reference TRBV2 and TRBJ2-3, reads EPEVTQTPSHQVTQMGQEVILRCVPISNHLYFYWYRQILGQKVEFLVSFYNNEISEKSEIFDDQFSVERPDGSNFTLKIRSTKLEDSAMYFCASSGTGTYTDTQYFGPGTRLTVL.